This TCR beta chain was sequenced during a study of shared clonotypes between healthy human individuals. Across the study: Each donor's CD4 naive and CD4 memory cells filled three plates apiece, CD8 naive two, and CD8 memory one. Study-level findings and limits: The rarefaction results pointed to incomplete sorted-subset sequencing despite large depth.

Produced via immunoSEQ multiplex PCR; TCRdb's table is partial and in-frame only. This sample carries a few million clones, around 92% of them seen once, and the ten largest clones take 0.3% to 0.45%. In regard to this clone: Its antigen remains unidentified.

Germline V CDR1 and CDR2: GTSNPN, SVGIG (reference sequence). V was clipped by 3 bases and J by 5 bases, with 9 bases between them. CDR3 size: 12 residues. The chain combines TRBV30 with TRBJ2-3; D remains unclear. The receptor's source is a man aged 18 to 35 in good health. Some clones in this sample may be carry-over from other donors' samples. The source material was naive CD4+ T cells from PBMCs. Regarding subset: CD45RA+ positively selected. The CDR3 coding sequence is TGTGCCTGGAGCCCGCTGGGAGATACGCAGTATTTT. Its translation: CAWSPLGDTQYF.